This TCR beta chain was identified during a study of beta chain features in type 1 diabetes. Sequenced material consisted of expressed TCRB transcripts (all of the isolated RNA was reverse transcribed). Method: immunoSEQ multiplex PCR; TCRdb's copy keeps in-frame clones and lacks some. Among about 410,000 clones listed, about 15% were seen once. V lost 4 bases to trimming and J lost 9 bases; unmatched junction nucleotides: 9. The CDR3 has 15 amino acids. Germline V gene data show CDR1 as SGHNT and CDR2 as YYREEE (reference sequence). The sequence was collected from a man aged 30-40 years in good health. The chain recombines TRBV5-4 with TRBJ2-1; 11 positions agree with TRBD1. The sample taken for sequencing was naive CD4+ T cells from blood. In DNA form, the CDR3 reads TGTGCCAGCAGCCCAGGACAGGGGGCCTTCGGTGAGCAGTTCTTC. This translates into CASSPGQGAFGEQFF.